This T cell receptor (beta chain) comes out of a study of metastatic and nonmetastatic thyroid tumors. Looking at the study overall: Where malignant and benign thyroid patients were concerned, repertoires were compared across blood and tumor or nodule tissue. Study results and caveats: Reports indicated that malignant thyroid tumors showed significantly higher TCR beta diversity than benign nodules did, in blood and tumor.

As originally analysed: To classify distant metastasis in papillary thyroid cancer, a model was built from CDR3 differences across clinicopathological groups. TCRdb re-called the PCR reads with MiXCR. These V and J calls rely on TCRdb rather than the paper's analysis. The sample contains around 36,000 clones, about 29% of which appear only once. A word on this clone: What it binds is unknown.

There were no patients who had received any treatment before thyroid surgery. Germline V gene sequence: CDR1 SEHNR, CDR2 FQNEAQ (reference sequence). Trimming removed 1 base at V and 6 bases at J, with 9 bases between. This CDR3 is 13 amino acids long. The sample was blood. The source of this sequence is a female donor with papillary thyroid cancer or a benign thyroid nodule (not recorded which). Some clones in this sample may be carry-over from other donors' samples. This rearrangement joins TRBV7-9 to TRBJ1-1; no firm D call. The CDR3 loop reads CASSLGAASEAFF. The CDR3 DNA follows: TGTGCCAGCAGCTTAGGAGCCGCCTCTGAAGCTTTCTTT. The complete variable domain, with remaining parts taken from reference TRBV7-9 and TRBJ1-1, reads DTGVSQNPRHKITKRGQNVTFRCDPISEHNRLYWYRQTLGQGPEFLTYFQNEAQLEKSRLLSDRFSAERPKGSFSTLEIQRTEQGDSAMYLCASSLGAASEAFFGQGTRLTVV.